Sequencing of this T cell receptor (beta chain) was carried out in a study of T cells after yellow fever vaccination. Concerning this clonotype: Antigen: not known.

Production of TCR cDNA was by 5'RACE template switching, which also added a universal primer site and UMIs. Each CDR3 protein gets one entry after TCRdb re-called the 5' RACE reads with MiXCR. This table has approximately 300,000 distinct CDR3 sequences, approximately 12% appearing once. Study-level results: After the booster, roughly 96% of CD4 and about 90% of CD8 primary-response clones were re-detected. Across the CD4 and CD8 compartments, a small share of clonotypes was present in both. Weaker overall was a secondary response that nonetheless peaked faster, on day 5 versus 15.

The germline CDR1 and CDR2 sequences are LNHDA and SQIVND (reference sequence). Trimming took off 6 bases at V and 3 bases at J, with 8 bases between the two ends. CDR3 length equals 12 residues. This specimen was CD4+ T cells sorted from PBMCs, taken 45 days after the yellow fever booster vaccination. The TCR sequence derives from a man between 18 and 35 years old who received the YFV17D yellow fever vaccine. This chain joins TRBV19 and TRBJ2-5; possibly TRBD1 or TRBD2 for D (6 bases each). Written as DNA, the CDR3 is TGTGCCAGTAGGGGGGGCGAAGAGACCCAGTACTTC. It specifies CASRGGEETQYF.